Shown below are 10 T cell receptor beta chains from a single sample sequenced in a study of PD-1 blockade in classical Hodgkin lymphoma. Sequencing was performed with immunoSEQ multiplex PCR; in TCRdb, only in-frame clones are kept and a portion is missing. The sample yields 10,000 to 15,000 clones, around 85% seen once. No patient escaped relapse after autologous stem cell transplantation, and brentuximab vedotin exposure varied. It was by magnetic negative selection that CD8+ T cells were isolated from thawed PBMCs. Sequencing was performed on CD8+ T cells from blood, taken at baseline. These TCRs come from a human donor with classical Hodgkin lymphoma.

The chain recombines TRBV6-5 with TRBJ1-6; no definite D call. The CDR3 runs 13 residues. Germline loops: CDR1 MNHEY, CDR2 SVGAGI. Trimming removed 4 bases at V and 7 bases at J, with 8 bases between. CDR3 in amino acids: CASSLTENSPLHF. CDR3 in DNA: TGTGCCAGCAGTTTGACTGAGAATTCACCCCTCCACTTT.

The chain combines TRBV9 with TRBJ1-6; no clear D gene. Germline-derived CDR1 and CDR2 are SGDLS and YYNGEE. V was pared by 4 bases and J by 4 bases, with 15 bases between. The CDR3 runs 16 residues. CDR3 nucleotide sequence: TGTGCCAGCAGCCCCGCGAGCGCACCGTATAATTCACCCCTCCACTTT. It translates to CASSPASAPYNSPLHF.

This clone qualifies as medium-sized (0.01 to 0.1%). The rearrangement links TRBV6-5 to TRBJ1-2, with a weak D call TRBD1 (5 bases). Germline V gives CDR1 MNHEY, CDR2 SVGAGI. Trimming took off 5 bases at V and 0 bases at J, with 10 bases between the two ends. This CDR3 has 14 residues. The CDR3 sequence: CASSLTGTNYGYTF. As DNA, the CDR3 is TGTGCCAGCAGTCTTACAGGCACTAACTATGGCTACACCTTC.

This clone was seen once. The chain couples TRBV7-9 to TRBJ1-1, with TRBD1 as a possible D gene (5 bases). V was cut by 7 bases and J by 1 base, with 7 bases left in between. The CDR3 consists of 12 residues. Germline V lookup: CDR1 SEHNR, CDR2 FQNEAQ (reference sequence). The CDR3 sequence is CASIGANTEAFF. For the CDR3, the DNA is TGTGCCAGCATCGGGGCGAACACTGAAGCTTTCTTT.

The V call is TRBV7-9, the J call TRBJ2-1, with TRBD2 matching 9 bases. Germline V gives CDR1 SEHNR, CDR2 FQNEAQ (reference sequence). The V and J ends lost 4 bases and 9 bases, in that order; junction bases with no gene match: 16. The CDR3 spans 17 residues. In DNA, the CDR3 is TGTGCCAGCAGCTCCTCCGACGCAAGCGGGGGGCCGGGTGAGCAGTTCTTC. It encodes CASSSSDASGGPGEQFF.

The V and J genes are TRBV27 and TRBJ1-2; 7 nucleotides agree with TRBD1. Germline CDR1 MNHEY, CDR2 SMNVEV (reference sequence). The CDR3 is made up of 15 amino acids. With 5 bases clipped from V and 7 bases from J, the junction kept 13 bases outside the gene matches. The CDR3 nucleotides are TGTGCCAGCAGTCCCAATGCAGGGGGTGTGAGTGGCTACACCTTC. Translated: CASSPNAGGVSGYTF.

The V call is TRBV6-7, the J call TRBJ2-5; either TRBD1 or TRBD2 may supply D (7 bases each). TRBV6-7 is treated as an ORF (open reading frame) with a function not yet certain. The CDR3 consists of 15 residues. V lost 7 bases and J lost 1, with 16 bases in between. The CDR3 DNA follows: TGTGCCAGCAACAGGGGTGGCGGGGGCCAAGAGACCCAGTACTTC. The encoded protein is CASNRGGGGQETQYF.

The rearrangement links TRBV11-3 to TRBJ2-1; D is tentatively TRBD1 or TRBD2 (6 bases each). Germline assignment: CDR1 SGHNT and CDR2 YENEEA. The CDR3 is 14 residues long. Trimming cost V 2 bases and J 7 bases, with 12 bases left between them. The CDR3 bases are TGTGCCAGCAGCTTAAGGGGGGCTGGGAATGAGCAGTTCTTC. Protein product: CASSLRGAGNEQFF.

The chain combines TRBV5-8 with TRBJ1-4; a possible D gene is TRBD1 (6 bases). The CDR3 covers 15 residues. Looked up from germline, CDR1 is SGHTS and CDR2 is YDEGEE. Trimming pared 0 bases from V and 6 bases from J, leaving 12 bases between. Here the CDR3 reads CASSLGNRAHEKLFF. DNA of the CDR3: TGTGCCAGCAGCTTGGGGAACAGGGCCCATGAAAAACTGTTTTTT.

The chain uses TRBV19 and TRBJ1-3, with 7 bases that match TRBD1. Germline V lookup: CDR1 LNHDA, CDR2 SQIVND (reference sequence). V was pared by 8 bases and J by 0 bases, with 16 bases of the junction left unmatched. The CDR3 is 18 residues long. The CDR3 DNA reads as TGTGCCAGTCTCCCGGGACAGCACATCCGTTACTCTGGAAACACCATATATTTT. It is translated as CASLPGQHIRYSGNTIYF.